This entry concerns a single T cell receptor (beta chain). Its antigen is unidentified. The source of the sample is a study of CD8+ T cells in alopecia areata. The sequencing template was cDNA reverse transcribed from extracted RNA. Assay used: immunoSEQ multiplex PCR; TCRdb lists only in-frame clones, some missing. The data contain fewer than 100,000 clones, 35% to 50% of them seen just once; the ten biggest clones take up 0.79%. Lesional scalp punch biopsies and peripheral blood came from alopecia areata patients. Study observations and caveats: Compared with normal scalp, lesional scalp had higher clonality and more expanded CD8+ clones.

The sample was CD4+ T cells sorted from blood. This receptor was obtained from a human donor with alopecia areata.

CDR3 in DNA: TGTGCCAGCAGTGAAAGCGGGGGCGGACAGCCCCAGCATTTT. Its translation: CASSESGGGQPQHF. The chain couples TRBV25-1 to TRBJ1-5; TRBD1 is a possible D gene (6 bases). Trimming removed 2 bases from V and 7 bases from J, with 12 bases in between. The CDR3 covers 14 residues. CDR1 and CDR2 (germline): MGHDK, SYGVNS.